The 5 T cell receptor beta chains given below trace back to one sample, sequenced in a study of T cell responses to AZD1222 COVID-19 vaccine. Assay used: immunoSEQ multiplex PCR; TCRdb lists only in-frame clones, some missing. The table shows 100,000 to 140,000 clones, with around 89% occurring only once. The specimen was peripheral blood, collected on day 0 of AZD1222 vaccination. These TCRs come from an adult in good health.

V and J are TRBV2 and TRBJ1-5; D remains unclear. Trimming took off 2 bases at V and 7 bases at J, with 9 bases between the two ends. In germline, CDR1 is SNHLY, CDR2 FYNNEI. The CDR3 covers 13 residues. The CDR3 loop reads CASSEKGTQPQHF. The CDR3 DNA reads TGTGCCAGCAGTGAAAAGGGTACCCAGCCCCAGCATTTT.

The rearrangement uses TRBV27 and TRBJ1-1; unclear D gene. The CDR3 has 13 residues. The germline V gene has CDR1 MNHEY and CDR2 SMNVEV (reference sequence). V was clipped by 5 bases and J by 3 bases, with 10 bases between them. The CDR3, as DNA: TGTGCCAGCAGTGACCAGAGGTACACTGAAGCTTTCTTT. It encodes CASSDQRYTEAFF.

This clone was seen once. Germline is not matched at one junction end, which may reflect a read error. CDR3 region: CASSSGQGGAFHF. The CDR3 nucleotides are TGTGCCAGCAGTTCGGGACAGGGGGGCGCTTTCCACTTC. V is TRBV28 and J is TRBJ2-7, with 11 bases identical to TRBD1. This CDR3 is 13 amino acids long. The germline V gene encodes CDR1 MDHEN and CDR2 SYDVKM.

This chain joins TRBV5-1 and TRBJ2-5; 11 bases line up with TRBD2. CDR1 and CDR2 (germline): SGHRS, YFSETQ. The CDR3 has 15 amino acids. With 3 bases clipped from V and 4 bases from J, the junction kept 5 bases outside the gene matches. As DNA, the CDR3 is TGCGCCAGCAGCTCACTAGCGGGAGAAGGAGAGACCCAGTACTTC. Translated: CASSSLAGEGETQYF.

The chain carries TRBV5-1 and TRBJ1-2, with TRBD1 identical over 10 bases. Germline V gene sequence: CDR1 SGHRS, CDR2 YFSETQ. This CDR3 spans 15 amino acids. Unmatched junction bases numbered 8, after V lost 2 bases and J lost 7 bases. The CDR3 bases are TGCGCCAGCAGCTTCGCGGGGACAGGGGAGAGTGGCTACACCTTC. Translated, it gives CASSFAGTGESGYTF.